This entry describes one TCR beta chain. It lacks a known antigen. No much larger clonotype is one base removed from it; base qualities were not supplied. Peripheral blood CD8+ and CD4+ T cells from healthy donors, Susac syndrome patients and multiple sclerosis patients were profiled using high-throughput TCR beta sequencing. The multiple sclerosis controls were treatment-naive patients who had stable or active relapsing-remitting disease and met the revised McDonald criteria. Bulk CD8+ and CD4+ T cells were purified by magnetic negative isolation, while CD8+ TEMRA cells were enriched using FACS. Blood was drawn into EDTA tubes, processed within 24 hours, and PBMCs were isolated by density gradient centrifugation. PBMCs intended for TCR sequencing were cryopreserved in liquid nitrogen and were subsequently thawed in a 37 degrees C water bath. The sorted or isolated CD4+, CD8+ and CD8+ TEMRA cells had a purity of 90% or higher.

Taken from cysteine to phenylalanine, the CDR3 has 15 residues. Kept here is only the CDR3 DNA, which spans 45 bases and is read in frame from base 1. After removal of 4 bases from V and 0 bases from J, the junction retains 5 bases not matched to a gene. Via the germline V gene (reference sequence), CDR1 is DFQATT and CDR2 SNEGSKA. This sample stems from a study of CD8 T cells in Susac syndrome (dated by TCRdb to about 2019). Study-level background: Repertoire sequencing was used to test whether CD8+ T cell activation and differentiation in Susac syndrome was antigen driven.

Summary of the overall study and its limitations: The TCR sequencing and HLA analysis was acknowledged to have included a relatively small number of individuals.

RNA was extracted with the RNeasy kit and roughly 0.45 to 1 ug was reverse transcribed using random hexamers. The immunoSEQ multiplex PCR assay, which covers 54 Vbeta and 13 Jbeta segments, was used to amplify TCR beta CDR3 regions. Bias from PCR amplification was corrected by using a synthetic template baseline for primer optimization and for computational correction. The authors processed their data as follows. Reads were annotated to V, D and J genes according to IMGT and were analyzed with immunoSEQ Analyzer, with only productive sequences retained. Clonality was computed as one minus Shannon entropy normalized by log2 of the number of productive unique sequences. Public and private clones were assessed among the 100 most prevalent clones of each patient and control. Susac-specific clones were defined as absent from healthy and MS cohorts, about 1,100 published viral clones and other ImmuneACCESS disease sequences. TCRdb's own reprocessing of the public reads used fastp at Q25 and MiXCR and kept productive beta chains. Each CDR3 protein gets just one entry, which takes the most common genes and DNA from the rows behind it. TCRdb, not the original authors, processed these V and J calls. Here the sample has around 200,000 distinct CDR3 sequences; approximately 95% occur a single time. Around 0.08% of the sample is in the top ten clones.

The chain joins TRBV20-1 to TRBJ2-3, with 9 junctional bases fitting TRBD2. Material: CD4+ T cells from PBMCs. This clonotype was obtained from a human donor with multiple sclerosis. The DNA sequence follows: TGCAGTGCTACAGCGGGGGGTCCTAGCACAGATACGCAGTATTTT. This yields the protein CSATAGGPSTDTQYF.